One TCR beta chain is described in this entry. This CDR3 is 13 amino acids long. Trimming removed 2 bases at V and 5 bases at J, with 9 bases between. The V gene's germline CDR1 is SGHTA and CDR2 FQGNSA. The protocol was immunoSEQ multiplex PCR, while the TCRdb copy is restricted to in-frame clones and leaves out a portion. Altogether around 84,000 clones are present, roughly 90% being singletons, with the ten largest covering 0.45% to 0.65%. This record belongs to a study of OX40 agonist ivuxolimab in advanced cancers. On the study more broadly: All patients had ivuxolimab intravenously every 2 weeks at 0.01 to 10 mg/kg.

The specimen was CD4+ or CD8+ T cells sorted from blood, collected in a trial of the OX40 agonist ivuxolimab. The TCR sequence derives from an adult with an advanced solid tumor such as melanoma, head and neck, liver or kidney cancer. The chain couples TRBV7-2 to TRBJ1-2, with D tentatively TRBD1 (6 bases). CDR3 residues: CASSLRGVYGYTF. The CDR3 DNA follows: TGTGCCAGCAGCTTAAGGGGGGTGTATGGCTACACCTTC.